This TCR beta chain came from a study of technical replicates of blood from several donors. The CDR3 is 11 amino acids. The ends were cut back, 4 bases at V and 9 bases at J, with 12 bases in the middle. The germline CDR1 and CDR2 sequences are DFQATT and SNEGSKA (reference sequence). The table came from immunoSEQ multiplex PCR; TCRdb's copy has only in-frame clones and leaves some out. The sample includes about 83,000 clones, more than 90% seen only once; the top ten take more than 0.2%. Sequenced material: T cells isolated from PBMCs. This chain uses TRBV20-1 with TRBJ2-5, with D unclear. This TCR was recovered from a human donor in good health. CDR3 DNA sequence: TGCAGTGCTACCTGGCTGGCACCCCAGTACTTC. It yields the protein CSATWLAPQYF.